This T cell receptor (beta chain) was sequenced during a study of radiotherapy plus CTLA-4 blockade in lung cancer. Sequenced by immunoSEQ multiplex PCR; TCRdb stores in-frame clones only, minus some. The repertoire holds about 87,000 clones, with around 87% as singletons. V lost 0 bases and J lost 5; bases outside the gene matches: 14. Germline-derived CDR1 and CDR2 are MGHDK and SYGVNS. The CDR3 has 18 residues. The sequence derives from a human donor with non-small cell lung cancer that progressed on radiotherapy plus ipilimumab. Source: peripheral blood, taken from a patient treated with radiotherapy plus ipilimumab. The chain is built from TRBV25-1 and TRBJ2-5, with 8 bases fitting TRBD1. Written as DNA, the CDR3 is TGTGCCAGCAGTGAATATCTGGTATATGGGACAGGTGGCGAGACCCAGTACTTC. Its translation is CASSEYLVYGTGGETQYF. Combining the CDR3 with reference TRBV25-1 and TRBJ2-5 gives the whole variable domain EADIYQTPRYLVIGTGKKITLECSQTMGHDKMYWYQQDPGMELHLIHYSYGVNSTEKGDLSSESTVSRIRTEHFPLTLESARPSHTSQYLCASSEYLVYGTGGETQYFGPGTRLLVL.